This T cell receptor beta chain was recovered during a study of blood T cell repertoires in COVID-19. Study information: Whether acute or convalescent, the COVID-19 samples came from the United States, Italy and Spain. PBMCs, B-cell-depleted T cells, or T cells were the source of the cDNA or gDNA that made up the material.

Authors' analysis steps: Estimates of nucleated cell counts were drawn from the amplification of reference gene primers. Libraries were prepared by immunoSEQ multiplex PCR; TCRdb keeps only in-frame clonotypes and omits some of them. Clonal size and the V and J genes are those of that table, whereas D and trimming came from the DNA. The sample consists of about 180,000 clones, roughly 87% of them appearing once. This CDR3 contains 13 residues. The J segment lost 4 bases and the V segment lost 4 bases, leaving 3 bases of the junction unmatched. This sequence originates from a young man who had recovered from COVID-19. V is TRBV12-3 or TRBV12-4 and J is TRBJ2-7; 8 bases fit TRBD1. Sequenced sample: peripheral blood. Written as DNA, the CDR3 is TGTGCCAGCAGTTCGGGACAGGTTTACGAGCAGTACTTC. This gives the protein CASSSGQVYEQYF.